The source of this TCR beta chain is a study of CD8 T cells in ankylosing spondylitis. Germline V gene data show CDR1 as MDHEN and CDR2 as SYDVKM. The CDR3 extends over 12 amino acids. V was cut by 5 bases and J by 8 bases, with 12 bases left in between. Concerning this clonotype: Antigen: not known.

Overall study results and limits: Some of these motif variants have turned up before, in reports on reactive arthritis synovial fluid and blood.

TCRdb processed the 5' RACE reads anew with MiXCR; each CDR3 protein has one entry. The sample contains 150,000 to 200,000 distinct CDR3 sequences, about a third of which appear only once. The origin of this receptor is a male donor with ankylosing spondylitis. The chain links TRBV28 to TRBJ1-2, with a tentative D call TRBD1 (5 bases). Sample: synovial fluid, either unsorted or a sorted T cell fraction (not recorded which). The CDR3 sequence is CASSQGVLGYTF. CDR3 coding DNA: TGTGCCAGCAGTCAAGGGGTCTTGGGCTACACCTTC.